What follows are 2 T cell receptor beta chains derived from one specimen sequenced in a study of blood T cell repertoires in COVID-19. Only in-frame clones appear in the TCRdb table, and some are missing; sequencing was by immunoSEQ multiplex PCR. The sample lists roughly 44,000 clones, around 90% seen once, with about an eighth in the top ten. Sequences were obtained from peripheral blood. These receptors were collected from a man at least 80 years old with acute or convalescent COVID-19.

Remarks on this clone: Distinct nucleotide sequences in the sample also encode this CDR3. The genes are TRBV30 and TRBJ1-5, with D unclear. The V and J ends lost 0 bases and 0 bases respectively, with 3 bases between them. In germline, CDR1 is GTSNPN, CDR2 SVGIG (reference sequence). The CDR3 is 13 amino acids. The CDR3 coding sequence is TGTGCCTGGAGTGTCAGTAGCAATCAGCCCCAGCATTTT. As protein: CAWSVSSNQPQHF. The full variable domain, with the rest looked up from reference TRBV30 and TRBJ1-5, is SQTIHQWPATLVQPVGSPLSLECTVEGTSNPNLYWYRQAAGRGLQLLFYSVGIGQISSEVPQNLSASRPQDRQFILSSKKLLLSDSGFYLCAWSVSSNQPQHFGDGTRLSIL.

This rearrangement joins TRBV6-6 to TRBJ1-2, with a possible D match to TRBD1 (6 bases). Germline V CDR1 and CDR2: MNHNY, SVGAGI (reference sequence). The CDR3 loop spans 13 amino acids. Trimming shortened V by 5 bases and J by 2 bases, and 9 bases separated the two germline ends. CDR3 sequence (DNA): TGTGCCAGCAGTCCAGGACAGAACTATGGCTACACCTTC. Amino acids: CASSPGQNYGYTF.